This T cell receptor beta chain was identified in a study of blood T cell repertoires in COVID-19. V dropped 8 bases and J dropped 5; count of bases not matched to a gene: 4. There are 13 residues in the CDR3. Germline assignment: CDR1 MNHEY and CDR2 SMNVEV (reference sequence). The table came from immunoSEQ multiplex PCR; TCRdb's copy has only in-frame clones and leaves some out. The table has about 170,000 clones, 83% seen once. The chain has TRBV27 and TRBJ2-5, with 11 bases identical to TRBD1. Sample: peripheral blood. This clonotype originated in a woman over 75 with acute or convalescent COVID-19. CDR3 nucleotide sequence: TGTGCCAGCCGGGACAGGGGGAGGGAGACCCAGTACTTC. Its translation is CASRDRGRETQYF.